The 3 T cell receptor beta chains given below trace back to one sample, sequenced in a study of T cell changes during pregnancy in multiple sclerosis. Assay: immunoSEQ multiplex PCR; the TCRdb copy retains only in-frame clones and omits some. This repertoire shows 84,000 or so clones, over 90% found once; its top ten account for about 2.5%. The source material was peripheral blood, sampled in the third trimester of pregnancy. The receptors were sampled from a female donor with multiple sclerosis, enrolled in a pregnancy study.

The CDR3 DNA sequence: TGTGCCACCAGCAGAACAGGGTCCCACCACGGGTCCTATAATTCACCCCTCCACTTT. It encodes CATSRTGSHHGSYNSPLHF. The rearrangement links TRBV15 to TRBJ1-6; the D gene is possibly TRBD1 (6 bases). Deletions cut 2 bases from V and 1 base from J, with 18 bases between. This CDR3 spans 19 amino acids. Per the germline V gene, CDR1 is LNHNV and CDR2 is YYDKDF (reference sequence).

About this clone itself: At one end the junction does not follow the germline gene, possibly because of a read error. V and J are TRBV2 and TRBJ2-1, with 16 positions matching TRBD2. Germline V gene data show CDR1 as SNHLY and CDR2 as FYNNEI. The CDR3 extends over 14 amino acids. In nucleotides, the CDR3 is TGTGCCAGCAGTGCCGGGACTAGCGGGGGGGGCAAGCTCTTC. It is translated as CASSAGTSGGGKLF.

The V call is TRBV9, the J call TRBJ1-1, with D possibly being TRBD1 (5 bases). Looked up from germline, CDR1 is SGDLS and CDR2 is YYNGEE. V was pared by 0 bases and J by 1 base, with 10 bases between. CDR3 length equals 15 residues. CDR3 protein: CASSVAGPGNTEAFF. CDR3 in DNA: TGTGCCAGCAGCGTAGCAGGGCCTGGGAACACTGAAGCTTTCTTT. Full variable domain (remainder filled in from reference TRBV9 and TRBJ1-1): DSGVTQTPKHLITATGQRVTLRCSPRSGDLSVYWYQQSLDQGLQFLIQYYNGEERAKGNILERFSAQQFPDLHSELNLSSLELGDSALYFCASSVAGPGNTEAFFGQGTRLTVV.